Listed here are 27 T cell receptor beta chains from one sample, sequenced in a study of T cell responses to AZD1222 COVID-19 vaccine. Libraries were prepared by immunoSEQ multiplex PCR; TCRdb keeps only in-frame clonotypes and omits some of them. Among 150,000 to 200,000 clones listed, 85% to 95% were seen once. The sequencing used peripheral blood, collected on day 0 of AZD1222 vaccination. These receptors all stem from an adult in good health.

This rearrangement joins TRBV18 to TRBJ1-1; maybe TRBD1 (5 bases). Trimming cost V 2 bases and J 8 bases, with 18 bases left between them. The germline V gene encodes CDR1 KGHSH and CDR2 LQKENI. The CDR3 contains 15 residues. The CDR3 loop is CASSPGPAGYPEAFF. The CDR3 nucleotides read TGTGCCAGCTCACCAGGGCCGGCAGGGTACCCCGAAGCTTTCTTT.

This chain uses TRBV24-1 with TRBJ1-5; D is unclear. This CDR3 is built from 15 residues. Trimming stripped 8 bases from V and 0 bases from J, with 13 bases between. Germline V lookup: CDR1 KGHDR, CDR2 SFDVKD. For the CDR3, the DNA is TGTGCCACCACCCGACCTGTTTATAGCAATCAGCCCCAGCATTTT. This gives the protein CATTRPVYSNQPQHF.

The chain joins TRBV19 to TRBJ1-6, with D perhaps matching TRBD1 (6 bases). This CDR3 region has 15 residues. The germline V gene has CDR1 LNHDA and CDR2 SQIVND (reference sequence). V was shortened by 8 bases and J by 0 bases, with 11 bases between the two germline ends. The CDR3: CASSGGGSYNSPLHF. The CDR3 nucleotides read TGTGCCAGTTCAGGAGGGGGCTCCTATAATTCACCCCTCCACTTT.

V is TRBV19 and J is TRBJ1-6; 7 bases agree with TRBD1. Looked up from germline, CDR1 is LNHDA and CDR2 is SQIVND (reference sequence). This CDR3 is 14 amino acids long. With 7 bases clipped from V and 7 bases from J, the junction kept 7 bases outside the gene matches. The CDR3 DNA reads TGTGCCAGTACCGGGGACAGCGCGAATTCACCCCTCCACTTT. Translating gives CASTGDSANSPLHF. The entire variable domain, with the rest obtained from reference TRBV19 and TRBJ1-6, is as follows: DGGITQSPKYLFRKEGQNVTLSCEQNLNHDAMYWYRQDPGQGLRLIYYSQIVNDFQKGDIAEGYSVSREKKESFPLTVTSAQKNPTAFYLCASTGDSANSPLHFGNGTRLTVT.

The rearrangement joins TRBV28 to TRBJ2-5; 9 nucleotides match TRBD1. With V trimmed by 6 bases and J by 1 base, 6 bases remained unmatched. In germline, CDR1 is MDHEN, CDR2 SYDVKM. This CDR3 is 15 amino acids long. CDR3 coding DNA: TGTGCCAGCAGCCATCTGGGACAGGGCCAAGAGACCCAGTACTTC. This encodes CASSHLGQGQETQYF.

The chain recombines TRBV3-1 (or the pseudogene TRBV3-2) with TRBJ2-7, with 9 nucleotides matching TRBD2. The germline CDR1 and CDR2 sequences are LGHDT and YNNKEL (reference sequence). With 1 base clipped from V and 4 bases from J, the junction kept 14 bases outside the gene matches. This CDR3 region has 18 residues. In DNA form, the CDR3 reads TGTGCCAGCAGCCAAGGGGGTAATAGCGGGGGAAAGAGGTACGAGCAGTACTTC. Residues: CASSQGGNSGGKRYEQYF.

This chain uses TRBV7-9 with TRBJ2-3, with D possibly matching TRBD2 (5 bases). Germline V gene lookup returns CDR1 SEHNR and CDR2 FQNEAQ (reference sequence). V was cut by 2 bases and J by 4 bases, with 13 bases left in between. The CDR3 has 15 residues. CDR3 in DNA: TGTGCCAGCAGCTTACCCGGGGAGCTCGCAGATACGCAGTATTTT. This codes for CASSLPGELADTQYF.

This chain connects TRBV24-1 to TRBJ1-5; D ambiguous. The V end was cut by 4 bases, the J end by 5 bases, with 14 bases between. This CDR3 region has 15 residues. Germline V gives CDR1 KGHDR, CDR2 SFDVKD. Here the CDR3 DNA reads TGTGCCACCAGTGAGGGTCCAATCGGTCATCAGCCCCAGCATTTT. This codes for CATSEGPIGHQPQHF.

J is TRBJ2-1 and V is TRBV11-1; TRBD1 matches 8 bases. There are 12 residues in the CDR3. In germline, CDR1 is SGHAT, CDR2 FQDESV (reference sequence). With 0 bases clipped from V and 15 bases from J, the junction kept 4 bases outside the gene matches. CDR3 sequence reads: CASSLADRDWFF. As DNA, the CDR3 is TGTGCCAGCAGCTTAGCGGACAGGGATTGGTTCTTC.

V gene TRBV5-4 combines with J gene TRBJ2-7, with 9 bases fitting TRBD2. V dropped 5 bases and J dropped 2; count of bases not matched to a gene: 11. There are 16 residues in the CDR3. The germline V gene encodes CDR1 SGHNT and CDR2 YYREEE (reference sequence). CDR3 bases: TGTGCCAGCAGTTCGGGAGGGGCTAGCGGGGCCTACGAGCAGTACTTC. Its protein is CASSSGGASGAYEQYF.

This clone was counted a few times. This chain connects TRBV11-3 to TRBJ2-1; D is perhaps TRBD1 or TRBD2 (5 bases each). The length of the CDR3 is 14 residues. Trimming took 4 bases from V and 7 from J, leaving 14 bases between them. Germline assignment: CDR1 SGHNT and CDR2 YENEEA. CDR3 sequence reads: CASSSPGAPNEQFF. The CDR3 DNA reads TGTGCCAGCAGCTCCCCCGGGGCCCCGAATGAGCAGTTCTTC.

This clone was seen just once. This chain joins TRBV7-2 and TRBJ1-1; perhaps TRBD1 as D (6 bases). The CDR3 consists of 13 residues. Germline assignment: CDR1 SGHTA and CDR2 FQGNSA. Trimming took off 3 bases at V and 2 bases at J, with 7 bases between the two ends. CDR3 nucleotide sequence: TGTGCCAGCAGCTTTGGGGGCAACACTGAAGCTTTCTTT. Translated, it gives CASSFGGNTEAFF.

The rearrangement uses TRBV6-5 and TRBJ1-1; D gene uncertain. The V end lost 9 bases, the J end lost 1 base, and 12 bases lay between the germline ends. Germline V gene data show CDR1 as MNHEY and CDR2 as SVGAGI. The CDR3 spans 13 residues. The CDR3 sequence: CARTWRENTEAFF. CDR3 nucleotides: TGTGCCAGAACGTGGCGGGAGAACACTGAAGCTTTCTTT.

V gene TRBV6-5 combines with J gene TRBJ1-3; D unclear. This CDR3 is built from 15 residues. Germline CDR1 is MNHEY and CDR2 is SVGAGI. The germline V and J ends were trimmed by 0 bases and 0 bases, with 6 bases remaining between them. CDR3 sequence reads: CASSYSYGSGNTIYF. In DNA, the CDR3 is TGTGCCAGCAGTTACTCTTACGGCTCTGGAAACACCATATATTTT.

This clone was seen a single time. V gene TRBV6-5 combines with J gene TRBJ2-3, with D uncertain. The CDR3 extends over 14 amino acids. V was cut by 0 bases and J by 3 bases, with 7 bases left in between. In germline, CDR1 is MNHEY, CDR2 SVGAGI. Here the CDR3 reads CASSYSRRTDTQYF. As DNA, the CDR3 is TGTGCCAGCAGTTACTCGAGGCGGACAGATACGCAGTATTTT.

The genes are TRBV18 and TRBJ1-1; D not certain. CDR1 KGHSH and CDR2 LQKENI come from the germline V gene. The V end was cut by 2 bases, the J end by 5 bases, with 15 bases between. This CDR3 has 15 amino acids. CDR3 DNA: TGTGCCAGCTCACCAAAGGTGGGTGTAGGGACTGAAGCTTTCTTT. Amino acid sequence: CASSPKVGVGTEAFF.

V gene TRBV5-1 combines with J gene TRBJ1-2; the match to TRBD1 covers 7 bases. The V and J ends lost 9 bases and 1 base, in that order; junction bases with no gene match: 9. Per germline, CDR1 SGHRS and CDR2 YFSETQ. The CDR3 is 14 residues long. CDR3 residues: CATAGQPSNYGYTF. CDR3 nucleotides: TGCGCCACCGCGGGACAGCCTAGTAACTATGGCTACACCTTC.

This chain links TRBV23-1 with TRBJ2-5, with 9 positions matching TRBD2. TRBV23-1 is given ORF status, its function remaining uncertain. This CDR3 comprises 18 residues. The V and J ends lost 3 bases and 2 bases, in that order; junction bases with no gene match: 13. The CDR3 loop reads CASSHERGAQDKQETQYF. The CDR3 nucleotides are TGCGCCAGCAGTCACGAGCGGGGGGCCCAAGACAAACAAGAGACCCAGTACTTC.

The chain is built from TRBV5-5 and TRBJ2-7; D is possibly TRBD1 (5 bases). Between the trimmed V and J ends, which lost 4 bases and 7 bases, there was a span of 24 bases. Germline loops: CDR1 SGHKS, CDR2 YYEKEE (reference sequence). The CDR3 runs 16 residues. As DNA, the CDR3 is TGTGCCAGCAGCAGAGGTGACAGTGGTGGGGTGGGGGAGCAGTACTTC. This sequence encodes CASSRGDSGGVGEQYF.

The rearrangement uses TRBV5-1 and TRBJ2-3; 12 bases line up with TRBD1. CDR3 length: 17 amino acids. CDR1 and CDR2 (germline): SGHRS, YFSETQ. The V and J ends lost 4 bases and 6 bases, in that order; junction bases with no gene match: 12. The CDR3 coding sequence is TGCGCCAGCAGCCGCCCCGTTCGGGACAGGGGGCTGGATACGCAGTATTTT. The encoded protein is CASSRPVRDRGLDTQYF. Drawing the rest from reference TRBV5-1 and TRBJ2-3, the complete variable domain is KAGVTQTPRYLIKTRGQQVTLSCSPISGHRSVSWYQQTPGQGLQFLFEYFSETQRNKGNFPGRFSGRQFSNSRSEMNVSTLELGDSALYLCASSRPVRDRGLDTQYFGPGTRLTVL.

This clone was counted only a few times. V usage is TRBV19 and J usage is TRBJ1-5; TRBD1 might be the D (6 bases). The CDR3 totals 13 residues. Germline V CDR1 and CDR2: LNHDA, SQIVND (reference sequence). V gave up 6 bases and J gave up 11 bases, with 17 bases separating them. The CDR3 is CASRDSRRRAQHF. The CDR3, as DNA: TGTGCCAGTAGGGACAGCAGACGTAGGGCCCAGCATTTT.

The chain uses TRBV6-5 and TRBJ2-5, with 7 bases lining up with TRBD2. The germline gives CDR1 MNHEY, CDR2 SVGAGI. V lost 6 bases, J lost 5 bases, and 12 bases stayed unmatched. The CDR3 loop spans 15 amino acids. Written as DNA, the CDR3 is TGTGCCAGCAGGCTGGGGGGGACGAGGAGTGAGACCCAGTACTTC. Its translation: CASRLGGTRSETQYF.

This rearrangement joins TRBV6-6 to TRBJ2-6; 9 bases are a match to TRBD1. The CDR3 has 18 residues. The germline V gene has CDR1 MNHNY and CDR2 SVGAGI (reference sequence). J lost 0 bases, V lost 5 bases, and 8 bases had no gene match. CDR3 coding DNA: TGTGCCAGCAGTCACAGGGGGCCTACCCGCTCTGGGGCCAACGTCCTGACTTTC. It is translated as CASSHRGPTRSGANVLTF.

This chain links TRBV12-3 or TRBV12-4 with TRBJ1-1; no definite D call. This CDR3 contains 11 residues. The V and J ends lost 7 bases and 6 bases respectively, with 9 bases between them. As DNA, the CDR3 is TGTGCCAGCAAATTTCGTGCTGAAGCTTTCTTT. It codes for CASKFRAEAFF.

Here the CDR3 reads CASSLSPAYEQYF. The DNA of the CDR3 is TGTGCCAGCAGCTTAAGCCCCGCTTACGAGCAGTACTTC. This chain uses TRBV5-5 with TRBJ2-7; D is unclear. The CDR3 consists of 13 residues. Per germline, CDR1 SGHKS and CDR2 YYEKEE (reference sequence). V gave up 2 bases and J gave up 4 bases, with 10 bases separating them.

The chain employs TRBV9 and TRBJ1-4; D is unclear. The CDR3 is 15 residues long. Trimming left V 0 bases short and J 7 bases short, with 13 bases between. Per germline, CDR1 SGDLS and CDR2 YYNGEE. CDR3 coding DNA: TGTGCCAGCAGCGTAGGTGCCGGGCATAGTGAAAAACTGTTTTTT. Residues: CASSVGAGHSEKLFF.

The V call is TRBV11-3, the J call TRBJ2-2; perhaps D is TRBD1 or TRBD2 (5 bases each). Trimming cost V 3 bases and J 7 bases, with 6 bases left between them. CDR3 length equals 12 residues. Germline V gene lookup returns CDR1 SGHNT and CDR2 YENEEA. The CDR3 region is CASSLGDGELFF. The CDR3 DNA reads TGTGCCAGCAGCTTGGGGGACGGGGAGCTGTTTTTT.